This T cell receptor beta chain was sequenced in a study of Tregs in tolerant kidney transplant recipients. Overall study results and limits: Biological reproducibility was not directly addressed in this study. Donor-specific Treg expansion exceeded global Treg expansion in tolerant patients, suggesting antigen drive.

Thawed PBMCs were FACS-sorted into unstimulated CD4+CD25+CD127- regulatory T cells, CD4+CD25- non-regulatory cells, CD4 and CD8 cells. Libraries were prepared by immunoSEQ multiplex PCR; TCRdb keeps only in-frame clonotypes and omits some of them. The repertoire holds roughly 99,000 clones, with approximately 93% as singletons. The CDR3 runs to 15 residues. V lost 1 base, J lost 4 bases, and 12 bases lay in between. Germline V CDR1 and CDR2: SGHRS, YFSETQ. A word on this clone: The antigen is not known.

The rearrangement links TRBV5-1 to TRBJ2-1; perhaps TRBD2 as D (7 bases). The source of this sequence is a human donor who received a combined kidney and bone marrow transplant. Material: CD4+ T cells from blood, obtained before the transplant. The CDR3 loop is CASSLIRGAYNEQFF. The CDR3 DNA reads as TGCGCCAGCAGCTTGATTCGGGGGGCATACAATGAGCAGTTCTTC.